This entry is about one TCR beta chain. The antigen is not known. TCRdb reprocessed the 5' RACE reads, with one entry per CDR3 protein and no DNA. This listing includes more than 250,000 distinct CDR3 sequences. This CDR3 has 14 residues. The germline V gene has CDR1 LGHDT and CDR2 YNNKEL (reference sequence). This record comes from a study of T cells expressing NK-cell markers. The study's findings and limits: In a handful of donors, dominant NKG2C+ clonotypes were about 1.0-8% of CD8+ T cells.

V is TRBV3-1 and J is TRBJ2-1. Material for sequencing was blood T cells: a sorted CD56 or NKG2C T cell subset, CD4+ or CD8+ T cells, or bulk PBMC T cells (not recorded which). The clonotype comes from a young man in good health. The CDR3 region is CASSQGTGYNEQFF.